This TCR beta chain originates from a study of shared clonotypes between healthy human individuals. Study information: CD8 memory received one plate per donor, CD8 naive two, CD4 memory three and CD4 naive three.

CD4+ cell separation produced CD45RA+ naive and CD45RA-negative memory subsets. Assay runs were performed at deep level. The table came from immunoSEQ multiplex PCR; TCRdb's copy has only in-frame clones and leaves some out. The repertoire holds 1,400,000 or so clones, with around 98.5% as singletons. Germline V CDR1 and CDR2: SGHNT, YYREEE (reference sequence). The CDR3 spans 14 residues. The germline V and J ends were trimmed by 4 bases and 4 bases, with 14 bases remaining between them. The origin of this receptor is a young man in good health. The sample comprised naive CD4+ T cells sorted from blood. Noted subset: CD45RA+ positively selected. This sequence joins TRBV5-4 and TRBJ1-2; D remains ambiguous. The CDR3 reads CASSQPTDGYGYTF. CDR3 in DNA: TGTGCCAGCAGCCAACCGACTGATGGCTATGGCTACACCTTC.